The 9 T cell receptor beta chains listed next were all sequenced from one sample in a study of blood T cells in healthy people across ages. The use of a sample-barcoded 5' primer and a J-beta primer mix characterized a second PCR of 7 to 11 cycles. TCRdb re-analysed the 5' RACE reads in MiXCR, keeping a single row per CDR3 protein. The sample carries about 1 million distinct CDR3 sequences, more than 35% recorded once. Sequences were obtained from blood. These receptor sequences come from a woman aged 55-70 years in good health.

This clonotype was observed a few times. The CDR3 DNA reads TGCAGTGCTAGCAGGCGGGGTGAAGCTTTCTTT. Translation gives CSASRRGEAFF. The chain couples TRBV20-1 to TRBJ1-1; D ambiguous. V lost 3 bases to trimming and J lost 7 bases, with 9 bases between them. This CDR3 region has 11 residues. The germline V gene encodes CDR1 DFQATT and CDR2 SNEGSKA (reference sequence).

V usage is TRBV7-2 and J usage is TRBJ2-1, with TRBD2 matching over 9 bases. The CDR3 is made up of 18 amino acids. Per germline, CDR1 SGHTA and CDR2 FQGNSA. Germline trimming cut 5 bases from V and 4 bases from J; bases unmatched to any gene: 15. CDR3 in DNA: TGTGCCAGCAGCCATGAGATAGCGGGAGACGGATCGTACAATGAGCAGTTCTTC. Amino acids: CASSHEIAGDGSYNEQFF.

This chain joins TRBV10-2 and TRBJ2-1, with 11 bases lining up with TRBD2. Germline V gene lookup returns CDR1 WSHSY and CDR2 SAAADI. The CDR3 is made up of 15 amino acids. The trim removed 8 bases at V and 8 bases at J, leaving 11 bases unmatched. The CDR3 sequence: CASVEASGRRYEQFF. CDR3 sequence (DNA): TGCGCCAGCGTGGAGGCTAGCGGGAGGAGATATGAGCAGTTCTTC.

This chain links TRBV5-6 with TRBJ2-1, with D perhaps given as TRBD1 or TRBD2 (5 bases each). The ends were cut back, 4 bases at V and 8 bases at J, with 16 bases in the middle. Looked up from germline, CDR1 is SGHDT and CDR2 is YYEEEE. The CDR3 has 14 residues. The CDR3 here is CASSGTRRGDEQFF. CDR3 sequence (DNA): TGTGCCAGCAGCGGCACTAGAAGGGGCGATGAGCAGTTCTTC.

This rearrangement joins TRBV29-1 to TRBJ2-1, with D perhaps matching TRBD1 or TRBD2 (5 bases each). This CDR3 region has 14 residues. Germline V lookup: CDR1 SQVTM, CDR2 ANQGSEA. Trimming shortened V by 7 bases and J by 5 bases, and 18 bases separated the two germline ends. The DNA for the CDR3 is TGCAGCGGAGCCGGGACGCAGAGGGACAATGAGCAGTTCTTC. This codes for CSGAGTQRDNEQFF.

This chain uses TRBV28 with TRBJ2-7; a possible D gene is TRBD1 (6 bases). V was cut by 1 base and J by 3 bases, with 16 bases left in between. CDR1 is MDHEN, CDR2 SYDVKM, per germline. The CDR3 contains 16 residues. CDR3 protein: CASSLSATGLRYEQYF. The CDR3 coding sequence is TGTGCCAGCAGTTTATCCGCGACAGGTTTACGCTACGAGCAGTACTTC.

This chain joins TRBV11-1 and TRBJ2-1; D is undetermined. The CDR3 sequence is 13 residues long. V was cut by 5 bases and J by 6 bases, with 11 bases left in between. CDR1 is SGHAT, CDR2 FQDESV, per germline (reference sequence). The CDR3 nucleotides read TGTGCCAGCAGCACCCGGTCCCCCAATGAGCAGTTCTTC. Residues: CASSTRSPNEQFF.

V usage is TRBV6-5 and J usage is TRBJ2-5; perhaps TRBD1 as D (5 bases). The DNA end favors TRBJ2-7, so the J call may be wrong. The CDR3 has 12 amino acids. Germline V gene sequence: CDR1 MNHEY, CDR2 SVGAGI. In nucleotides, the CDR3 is TGTGCCAGCAGGGGGCTGAGTCACGAGCAGTACTTC. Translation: CASRGLSHEQYF.

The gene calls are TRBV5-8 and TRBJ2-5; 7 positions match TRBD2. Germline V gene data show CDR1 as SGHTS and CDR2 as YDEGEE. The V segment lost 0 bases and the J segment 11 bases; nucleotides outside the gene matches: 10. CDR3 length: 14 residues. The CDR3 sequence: CASSLGFEGGEQYF. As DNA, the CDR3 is TGTGCCAGCAGCTTGGGGTTCGAGGGAGGGGAGCAGTACTTC.